The 3 T cell receptor beta chains in this list originate from one sample, sequenced in a study of circulating and synovial CD4+ cells in juvenile arthritis. Generated by immunoSEQ multiplex PCR, the TCRdb table keeps only in-frame clones and is missing some. The data contain 30,000 to 40,000 clones, about 96% of them singletons. The source material was CD4+ T cells from blood. The origin of the receptors is a human donor with juvenile idiopathic arthritis.

This rearrangement joins TRBV6-5 to TRBJ1-5; a weak D match, TRBD1 (6 bases). The CDR3 has 14 residues. Deletions cut 5 bases from V and 7 bases from J, with 15 bases between. Germline assignment: CDR1 MNHEY and CDR2 SVGAGI. CDR3: CASSTNRVVQPQHF. For the CDR3, the DNA is TGTGCCAGCAGTACGAACAGGGTGGTACAGCCCCAGCATTTT.

V is TRBV28 and J is TRBJ2-7, with D maybe TRBD1 (5 bases). This CDR3 is built from 16 residues. Germline V gene sequence: CDR1 MDHEN, CDR2 SYDVKM. V lost 8 bases to trimming and J lost 6 bases, with 26 bases between them. In DNA form, the CDR3 reads TGTGCCAGCCGTTCCCGTGTCGGCAGGGTCGGTCGCGAGCAGTACTTC. Translation gives CASRSRVGRVGREQYF.

The gene calls are TRBV19 and TRBJ1-3, with a weak D call TRBD1 (6 bases). The CDR3 runs 15 residues. V shed 3 bases and J shed 0 bases, with 9 bases lying between them. CDR1 is LNHDA, CDR2 SQIVND, per germline (reference sequence). CDR3 amino acids: CASSIPRGSGNTIYF. DNA for the CDR3: TGTGCCAGTAGTATTCCCAGGGGCTCTGGAAACACCATATATTTT. The variable domain in full, with the rest retrieved from reference TRBV19 and TRBJ1-3, is DGGITQSPKYLFRKEGQNVTLSCEQNLNHDAMYWYRQDPGQGLRLIYYSQIVNDFQKGDIAEGYSVSREKKESFPLTVTSAQKNPTAFYLCASSIPRGSGNTIYFGEGSWLTVV.